The TCR beta chain under discussion was sequenced for a study of PD-L1 blockade in urothelial cancer. Study at large: Intravenous atezolizumab, 1,200 mg every 3 weeks, was begun by patients around 2014. Males with urothelial cancer arising in the bladder constituted twenty-five of the 29 patients.

Anywhere from 1 to 8 samples came from each patient, spanning pretreatment and on-treatment. What went into each PCR as a spike was synthetic TCR analog templates. TCRdb keeps only in-frame clones here, not all; method: immunoSEQ multiplex PCR. The sample carries tens of thousands of clones, roughly 80% recorded once. The ends lost 5 bases at V and 9 bases at J; junction bases unmatched: 7. The germline gives CDR1 SGHTA, CDR2 FQGNSA. The CDR3 sequence is 13 residues long. Sequencing used PBMCs, obtained around atezolizumab (anti-PD-L1) treatment. The chain combines TRBV7-2 with TRBJ2-1, with 7 bases matching TRBD2. The clonotype comes from a man in his 70s with urothelial cancer. The DNA of the CDR3 is TGTGCCAGCAGCATTACTAGCGCGACTGAGCAGTTCTTC. Protein: CASSITSATEQFF.